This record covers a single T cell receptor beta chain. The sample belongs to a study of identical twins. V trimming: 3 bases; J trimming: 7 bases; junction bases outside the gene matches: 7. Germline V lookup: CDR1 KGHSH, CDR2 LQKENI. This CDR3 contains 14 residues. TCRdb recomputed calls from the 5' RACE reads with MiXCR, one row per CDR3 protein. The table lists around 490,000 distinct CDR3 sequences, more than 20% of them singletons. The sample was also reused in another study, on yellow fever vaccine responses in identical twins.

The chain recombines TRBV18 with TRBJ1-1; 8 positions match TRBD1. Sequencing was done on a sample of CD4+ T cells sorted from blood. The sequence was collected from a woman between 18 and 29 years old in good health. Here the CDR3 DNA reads TGTGCCAGCTCACCTCGGGCAGGGGGCATTGAAGCTTTCTTT. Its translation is CASSPRAGGIEAFF.